This T cell receptor (beta chain) was recovered during a study of T cell responses to AZD1222 COVID-19 vaccine. At the level of the study: Second doses were pooled across both intervals (about 4 or about 12 weeks). Study-level findings and limits: As reported, nearly half of all spike-specific TCRs target variant regions that are unmutated. A mostly white British donor set with more females was recruited, and clonal diversity was possibly underestimated.

The CDR3 is 16 residues long. Germline V gives CDR1 SGHNT, CDR2 YYREEE (reference sequence). V lost 4 bases and J 1 base, leaving 17 bases between the germline ends. Here immunoSEQ multiplex PCR was the method, and the copy in TCRdb shows in-frame clones only, minus some. The table has approximately 120,000 clones, roughly nine tenths seen once. With respect to this clone: Its antigen remains unknown.

The sequence was collected from an adult in good health. The chain has TRBV5-4 and TRBJ1-1, with D possibly being TRBD1 (5 bases). The source material was peripheral blood, sampled on day 0 of AZD1222 vaccination. The CDR3 region is CASSPTPGGKNTEAFF. CDR3 DNA sequence: TGTGCCAGCAGCCCAACCCCGGGGGGGAAGAACACTGAAGCTTTCTTT.